These 5 T cell receptor beta chains came from one sample sequenced in a study of regulatory T cells in long-lasting Graves disease (dated by TCRdb to about 2021). The time point label on this specimen signifies: persistent/refractory GD, antithyroid drugs over 5 years with positive TRAb. RNA was extracted from PBMCs in TRIzol for both TCR sequencing and RNA sequencing. The library was produced with multiplex PCR. Instrument used: Illumina HiSeq 4000. To build TCR beta libraries, CDR3 regions were amplified by Arm-PCR using iRepertoire HTBI primers. The public sequencing data were trimmed at Q25 with fastp and processed into clonotypes with MiXCR by TCRdb, which kept only in-frame beta chains. Here each entry gathers all rows of one CDR3 protein and keeps the most common genes and DNA. This sample lists 700,000 or so distinct CDR3 sequences; about 30% were detected once. Jointly, the top ten make up roughly 40% of the sample.

The material was peripheral blood mononuclear cells (PBMCs), obtained when the disease was refractory, from a patient treated with antithyroid drugs. These receptors came from a female donor with Graves disease.

Comment on this clonotype: One base away lies a much larger clone, so this may be a sequencing read error. The chain carries TRBV6-2 or TRBV6-3 and TRBJ1-5, with D unclear. This CDR3 is built from 14 residues. Trimming cost V 2 bases and J 2 bases, with 7 bases left between them. CDR1 is MNHEY and CDR2 is SVGEGT in the germline V gene. CDR3 sequence reads: CASSYNGGNQPQHF. The CDR3 DNA reads as TGTGCCAGCAGTTACAATGGAGGCAATCAGCCCCAGCATTTT.

The CDR3 spells CSARPGRSNTGELFF. As DNA, the CDR3 is TGCAGTGCTAGACCCGGCAGGTCAAACACCGGGGAGCTGTTTTTT. This sequence joins TRBV20-1 and TRBJ2-2; D gene ambiguous. Trimming stripped 2 bases from V and 2 bases from J, with 12 bases between. Germline-derived CDR1 and CDR2 are DFQATT and SNEGSKA (reference sequence). CDR3 length equals 15 residues.

This clonotype appeared many times. This chain joins TRBV6-1 and TRBJ2-7; D perhaps matches TRBD1 (6 bases). Germline V lookup: CDR1 MNHNS, CDR2 SASEGT. CDR3 length equals 14 residues. The germline V and J ends were trimmed by 5 bases and 1 base, with 12 bases remaining between them. The DNA of the CDR3 is TGTGCCAGCAGTCCAACAGACAGGTCCTACGAGCAGTACTTC. The encoded protein is CASSPTDRSYEQYF.

This clonotype came up many times. The chain recombines TRBV12-3 or TRBV12-4 with TRBJ2-7; D is possibly TRBD1 or TRBD2 (6 bases each). The CDR3 covers 14 residues. The V and J ends lost 7 bases and 3 bases respectively, with 16 bases between them. Here the CDR3 DNA reads TGTGCCAGCACCCCTTGGGGGGCGGGCTACGAGCAGTACTTC. This codes for CASTPWGAGYEQYF.

Concerning this clonotype itself: Given a much more abundant clone one base away, this may be a read error. The chain uses TRBV15 and TRBJ1-2; tentatively, D is TRBD1 (5 bases). From germline, CDR1 is LNHNV and CDR2 YYDKDF (reference sequence). This CDR3 has 15 amino acids. The V and J ends lost 6 bases and 1 base respectively, with 15 bases between them. The CDR3 here is CATSPSVRDNYGYTF. CDR3 DNA sequence: TGTGCCACCAGTCCGAGTGTCAGGGATAACTATGGCTACACCTTC.